This T cell receptor beta chain was profiled in a study of blood T cell repertoires in COVID-19. Study in general: PBMCs, B-cell-depleted T cells, or T cells were the source of the cDNA or gDNA that made up the material.

Authors' data handling: Estimation of nucleated cell counts was performed using reference gene primer amplification. Here immunoSEQ multiplex PCR was the method, and the copy in TCRdb shows in-frame clones only, minus some. The V and J calls and the clone size are those of that table, but D and trimming were determined from the DNA. The sample includes some 93,000 clones, 75% to 90% of them seen just once. Germline V gene sequence: CDR1 SGHRS, CDR2 YFSETQ. Trimming shortened V by 0 bases and J by 2 bases, and 8 bases separated the two germline ends. The CDR3 sequence is 14 residues long. The chain recombines TRBV5-1 with TRBJ2-5, with no clear D. Sequencing used peripheral blood. The receptor was isolated from a woman aged 80 or over with acute or convalescent COVID-19. The CDR3 nucleotides read TGCGCCAGCAGCTTGGCCCGCGTGCAAGAGACCCAGTACTTC. Residues: CASSLARVQETQYF.